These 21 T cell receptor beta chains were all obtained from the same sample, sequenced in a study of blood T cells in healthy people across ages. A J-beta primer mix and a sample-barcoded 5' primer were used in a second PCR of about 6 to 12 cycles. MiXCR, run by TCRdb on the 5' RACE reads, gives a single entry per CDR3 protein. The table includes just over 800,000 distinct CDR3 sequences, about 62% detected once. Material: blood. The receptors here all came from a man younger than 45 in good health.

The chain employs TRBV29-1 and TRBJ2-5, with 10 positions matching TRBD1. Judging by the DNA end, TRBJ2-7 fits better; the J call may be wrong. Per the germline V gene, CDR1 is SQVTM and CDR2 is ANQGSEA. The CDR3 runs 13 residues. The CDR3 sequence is CSVVGTGDHEQYF. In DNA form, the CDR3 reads TGCAGCGTTGTAGGGACAGGGGATCACGAGCAGTACTTC.

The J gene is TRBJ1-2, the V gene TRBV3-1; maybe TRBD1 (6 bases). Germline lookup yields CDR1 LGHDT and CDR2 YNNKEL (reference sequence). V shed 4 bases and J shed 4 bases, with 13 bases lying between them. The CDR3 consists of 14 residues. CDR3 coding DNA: TGTGCCAGCAGCCCAAGGGGGGCTGGCTATGGCTACACCTTC. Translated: CASSPRGAGYGYTF.

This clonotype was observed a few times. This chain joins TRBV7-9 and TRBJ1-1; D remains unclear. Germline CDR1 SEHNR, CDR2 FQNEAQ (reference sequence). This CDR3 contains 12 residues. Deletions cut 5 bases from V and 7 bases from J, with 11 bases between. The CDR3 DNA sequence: TGTGCCAGCAGCCCACCGGCGATTGAAGCTTTCTTT. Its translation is CASSPPAIEAFF.

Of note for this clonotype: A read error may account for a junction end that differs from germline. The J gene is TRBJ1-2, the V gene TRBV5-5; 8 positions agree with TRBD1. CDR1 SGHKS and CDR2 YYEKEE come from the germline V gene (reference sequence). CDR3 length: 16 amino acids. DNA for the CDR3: TGTGCCAGCAGCTCGAATTCGGGACAGGTTAACTATGACTACACCTTC. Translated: CASSSNSGQVNYDYTF. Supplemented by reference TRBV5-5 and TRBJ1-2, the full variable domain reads DAGVTQSPTHLIKTRGQQVTLRCSPISGHKSVSWYQQVLGQGPQFIFQYYEKEERGRGNFPDRFSARQFPNYSSELNVNALLLGDSALYLCASSSNSGQVNYDYTFGSGTRLTVV.

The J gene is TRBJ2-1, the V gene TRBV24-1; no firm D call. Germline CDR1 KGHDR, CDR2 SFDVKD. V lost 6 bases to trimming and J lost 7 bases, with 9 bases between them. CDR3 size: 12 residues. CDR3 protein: CATSSTENEQFF. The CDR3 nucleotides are TGTGCCACCAGTTCAACAGAGAATGAGCAGTTCTTC.

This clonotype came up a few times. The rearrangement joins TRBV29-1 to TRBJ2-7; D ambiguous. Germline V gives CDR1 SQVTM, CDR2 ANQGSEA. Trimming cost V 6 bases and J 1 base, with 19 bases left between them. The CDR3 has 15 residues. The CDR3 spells CSVSRGATTSYEQYF. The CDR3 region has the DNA TGCAGCGTCTCCCGTGGCGCTACCACTTCCTACGAGCAGTACTTC.

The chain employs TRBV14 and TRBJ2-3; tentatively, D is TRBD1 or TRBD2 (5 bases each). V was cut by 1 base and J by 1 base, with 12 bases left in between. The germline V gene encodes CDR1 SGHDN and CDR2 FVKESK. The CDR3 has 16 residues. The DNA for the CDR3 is TGTGCCAGCAGCCAAGCGGGGCGAGGAGGCACAGATACGCAGTATTTT. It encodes CASSQAGRGGTDTQYF.

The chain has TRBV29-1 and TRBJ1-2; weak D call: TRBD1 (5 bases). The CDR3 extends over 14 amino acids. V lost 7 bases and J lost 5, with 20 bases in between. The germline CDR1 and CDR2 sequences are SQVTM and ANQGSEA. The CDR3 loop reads CSALRGPERYGYTF. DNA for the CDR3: TGCAGCGCCCTCCGGGGCCCAGAGAGGTATGGCTACACCTTC. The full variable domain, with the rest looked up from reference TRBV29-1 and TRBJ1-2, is SAVISQKPSRDICQRGTSLTIQCQVDSQVTMMFWYRQQPGQSLTLIATANQGSEATYESGFVIDKFPISRPNLTFSTLTVSNMSPEDSSIYLCSALRGPERYGYTFGSGTRLTVV.

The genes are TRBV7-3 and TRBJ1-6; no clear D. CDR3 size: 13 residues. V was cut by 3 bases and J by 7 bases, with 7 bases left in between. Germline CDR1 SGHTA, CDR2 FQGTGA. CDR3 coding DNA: TGTGCCAGCAGCTTTCTGGGGAATTCACCCCTCCACTTT. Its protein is CASSFLGNSPLHF.

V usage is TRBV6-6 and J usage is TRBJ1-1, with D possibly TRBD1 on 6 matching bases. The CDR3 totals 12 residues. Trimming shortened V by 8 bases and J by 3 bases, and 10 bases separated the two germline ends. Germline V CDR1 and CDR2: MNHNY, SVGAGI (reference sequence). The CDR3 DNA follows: TGTGCCAGCCAACAGGGCTACACTGAAGCTTTCTTT. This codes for CASQQGYTEAFF.

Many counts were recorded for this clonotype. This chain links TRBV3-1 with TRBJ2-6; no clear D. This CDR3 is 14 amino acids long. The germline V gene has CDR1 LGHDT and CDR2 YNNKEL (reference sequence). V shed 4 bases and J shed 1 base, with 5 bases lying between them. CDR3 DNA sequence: TGTGCCAGCAGCCGGGGTTCTGGGGCCAACGTCCTGACTTTC. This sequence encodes CASSRGSGANVLTF.

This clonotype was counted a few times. Written as DNA, the CDR3 is TGTGCCAGCAGCCAAGAGGCTAGCGGGAGCACAGATACGCAGTATTTT. Translated: CASSQEASGSTDTQYF. This chain connects TRBV3-1 to TRBJ2-3, with 8 positions matching TRBD2. V dropped 0 bases and J dropped 0; count of bases not matched to a gene: 2. CDR1 and CDR2 from the germline V gene are LGHDT and YNNKEL (reference sequence). The CDR3 spans 16 residues.

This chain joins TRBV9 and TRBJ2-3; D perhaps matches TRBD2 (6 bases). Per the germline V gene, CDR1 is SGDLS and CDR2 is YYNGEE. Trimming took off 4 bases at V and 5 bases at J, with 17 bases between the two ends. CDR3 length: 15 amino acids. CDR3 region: CASSPPPPGLDTQYF. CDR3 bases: TGTGCCAGCAGCCCCCCTCCTCCGGGACTAGATACGCAGTATTTT.

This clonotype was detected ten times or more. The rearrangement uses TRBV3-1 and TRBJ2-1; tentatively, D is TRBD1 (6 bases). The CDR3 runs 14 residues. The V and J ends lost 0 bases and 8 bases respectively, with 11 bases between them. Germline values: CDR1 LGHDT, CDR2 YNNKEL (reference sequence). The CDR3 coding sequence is TGTGCCAGCAGCCAAGAGCAGGGGCTCGATGAGCAGTTCTTC. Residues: CASSQEQGLDEQFF.

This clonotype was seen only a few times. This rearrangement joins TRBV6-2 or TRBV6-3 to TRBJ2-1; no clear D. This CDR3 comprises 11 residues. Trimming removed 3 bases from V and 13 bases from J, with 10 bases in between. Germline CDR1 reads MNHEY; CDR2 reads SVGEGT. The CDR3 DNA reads TGTGCCAGCAGTTATGGGCTAGACCAGTTCTTC. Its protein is CASSYGLDQFF.

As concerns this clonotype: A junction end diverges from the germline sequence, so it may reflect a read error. CDR3: CASSVAESHEQFF. The CDR3 DNA reads TGTGCCAGCAGCGTAGCCGAATCACATGAGCAGTTCTTC. The chain carries TRBV7-8 and TRBJ2-1, with D hard to call. In germline, CDR1 is SGHVS, CDR2 FQNEAQ. The CDR3 loop spans 13 amino acids. Together with reference TRBV7-8 and TRBJ2-1, the CDR3 gives the full variable domain: GAGVSQSPRYKVAKRGQDVALRCDPISGHVSLFWYQQALGQGPEFLTYFQNEAQLDKSGLPSDRFFAERPEGSVSTLKIQRTQQEDSAVYLCASSVAESHEQFFGPGTRLTVL.

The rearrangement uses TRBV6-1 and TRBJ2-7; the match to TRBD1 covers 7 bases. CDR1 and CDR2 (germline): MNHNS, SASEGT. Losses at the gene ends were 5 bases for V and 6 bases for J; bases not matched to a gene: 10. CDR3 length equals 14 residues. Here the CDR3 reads CASSTTGIPTEQYF. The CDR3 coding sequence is TGTGCCAGCAGTACGACAGGGATCCCTACCGAGCAGTACTTC.

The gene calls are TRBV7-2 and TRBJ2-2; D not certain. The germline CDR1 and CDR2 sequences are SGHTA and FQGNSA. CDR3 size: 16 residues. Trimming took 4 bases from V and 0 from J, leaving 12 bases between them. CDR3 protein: CASSSVATANTGELFF. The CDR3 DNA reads TGTGCCAGCAGCTCCGTGGCGACGGCGAACACCGGGGAGCTGTTTTTT.

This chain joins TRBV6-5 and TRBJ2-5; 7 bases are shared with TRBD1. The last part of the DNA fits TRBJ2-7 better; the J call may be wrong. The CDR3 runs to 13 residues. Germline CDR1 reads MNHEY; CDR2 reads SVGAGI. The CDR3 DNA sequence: TGTGCCAGCAGTCACGGCACAGGGGTCGAGCAGTACTTC. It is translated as CASSHGTGVEQYF.

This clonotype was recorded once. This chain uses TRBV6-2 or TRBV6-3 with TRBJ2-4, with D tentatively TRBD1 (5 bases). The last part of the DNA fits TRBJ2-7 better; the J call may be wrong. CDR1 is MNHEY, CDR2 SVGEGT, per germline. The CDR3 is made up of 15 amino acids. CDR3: CASSYSAGINYEQYF. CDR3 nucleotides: TGTGCCAGCAGTTACTCGGCAGGGATAAACTACGAGCAGTACTTC.

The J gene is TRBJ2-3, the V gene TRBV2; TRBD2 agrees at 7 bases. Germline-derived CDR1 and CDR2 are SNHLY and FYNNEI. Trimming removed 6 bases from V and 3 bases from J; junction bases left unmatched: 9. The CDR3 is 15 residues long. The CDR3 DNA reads TGTGCCAGCAGCTTCGATGGGCGGGAGACAGATACGCAGTATTTT. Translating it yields CASSFDGRETDTQYF.